This T cell receptor beta chain was retrieved from a study of blood T cell repertoires in COVID-19. As originally analysed: Scientists estimated how many nucleated cells there were by amplifying reference gene primers. Clones were read by immunoSEQ multiplex PCR, and TCRdb kept only the in-frame ones, dropping some. V and J calls and clone size are as listed in that table; D and trimming were resolved from the DNA. The top ten hold 15% to 20% of the sample, which has 130,000 or so clones, around 83% seen once. Cohort 3 recovered donors had two negative PCRs, clearance, or symptom resolution. Trimming took off 7 bases at V and 4 bases at J, with 13 bases between the two ends. The V gene's germline CDR1 is ENHRY and CDR2 SYGVKD. The CDR3 loop spans 13 amino acids.

The chain has TRBV10-3 and TRBJ1-1, with D unclear. The TCR was taken from a young man who had recovered from COVID-19. Material for sequencing was PBMCs or T cells enriched from blood (not recorded which). The CDR3: CAIKEGGGTEAFF. DNA of the CDR3: TGTGCCATCAAGGAGGGCGGAGGCACTGAAGCTTTCTTT.